The entry below gives a single TCR beta chain sequence along with its context. The antigen remains undetermined. At one end, the junction sequence differs from germline, possibly due to a read error. A modified ARM-PCR protocol with three rounds of nested PCR amplified TCRbeta. From the multiplex PCR reads, TCRdb called clonotypes with MiXCR, one entry per CDR3 protein. The sample consists of 220,000 or so distinct CDR3 sequences, about 76% of them appearing once. This entry comes from a study of tumor and adjacent non-tumor tissue in lung cancer. Study-level findings and limits: In normal lung, the top 100 clones were significantly more dominant than in tumor.

No cell sorting was done before RNA was extracted from the tissue. The V gene's germline CDR1 is LGHNT and CDR2 FRNRAP. The CDR3 runs to 14 residues. This sequence originates from a man in his sixties with non-small cell lung cancer. Material: lung tumor tissue. J is TRBJ2-2 and V is TRBV12-5, with D possibly matching TRBD2 (5 bases). The CDR3 coding sequence is TGTGCTAGCGGTTTGGGAGTGAACGCCGGGGAGCTGTTTTTT. Its protein product is CASGLGVNAGELFF.